One TCR beta chain is described in this entry. This sample stems from a study of Ad26.COV2.S vaccination and SARS-CoV-2 variants. Germline loops: CDR1 LGHDT, CDR2 YNNKEL (reference sequence). V was pared by 3 bases and J by 2 bases, with 11 bases between. CDR3 size: 15 residues. Treatment meaning: roughly 19 received Ad26.COV2.S at low or high dose, single or two shots; roughly five received placebo; per-sample allocation not given. Sampling took place 63 days after the first vaccine or placebo injection. Libraries were prepared by immunoSEQ multiplex PCR; TCRdb keeps only in-frame clonotypes and omits some of them. The sample holds some 350,000 clones; approximately 85% are singletons and the top ten take roughly 3.3%.

The source material was peripheral blood, sampled in a trial of Ad26.COV2.S vaccine versus placebo. The sequence came from a person aged 18-60 years who received the Ad26.COV2.S COVID-19 vaccine or a placebo. The chain combines TRBV3-1 (or the pseudogene TRBV3-2) with TRBJ1-5; D uncertain. The CDR3, as DNA: TGTGCCAGCAGCCATTCTTGGGATGGCAATCAGCCCCAGCATTTT. Translated: CASSHSWDGNQPQHF.